This T cell receptor (beta chain) was retrieved from a study of blood T cell repertoires in COVID-19. TCRdb's copy holds only in-frame clones and misses some; the assay was immunoSEQ multiplex PCR. Here the sample spans under 95,000 clones, 87% being singletons. The germline gives CDR1 SNHLY, CDR2 FYNNEI. The CDR3 is made up of 16 amino acids. Trimming cost V 6 bases and J 3 bases, with 20 bases left between them. The rearrangement uses TRBV2 and TRBJ1-1; D not certain. Sequenced: peripheral blood. The sequence was collected from a man aged 60 to 69 with acute or convalescent COVID-19. The CDR3 sequence is CASRERTSGSYTEAFF. CDR3 DNA sequence: TGTGCCAGCAGAGAGCGAACCTCGGGATCGTACACTGAAGCTTTCTTT.